These 31 T cell receptor beta chains originate from one sample sequenced in a study of blood T cell repertoires in COVID-19. The protocol was immunoSEQ multiplex PCR, while the TCRdb copy is restricted to in-frame clones and leaves out a portion. The sample records roughly 480,000 clones, 75% to 90% being singletons. Sequencing was performed on peripheral blood. The source of these receptors is a man younger than 35 with COVID-19, enrolled during active disease.

The chain recombines TRBV7-9 with TRBJ2-7; 12 positions match TRBD2. V shed 0 bases, J shed 4 bases, and the junction held 4 bases outside the gene matches. Germline assignment: CDR1 SEHNR and CDR2 FQNEAQ (reference sequence). The CDR3 length is 16 residues. CDR3: CASSLAALAGGYEQYF. The CDR3 DNA sequence: TGTGCCAGCAGCTTAGCAGCGCTAGCGGGAGGGTACGAGCAGTACTTC.

This sequence joins TRBV7-9 and TRBJ2-2, with D unclear. This CDR3 comprises 11 residues. Trimming cost V 3 bases and J 8 bases, with 4 bases left between them. From germline, CDR1 is SEHNR and CDR2 FQNEAQ (reference sequence). The CDR3 spells CASSFGGELFF. CDR3 DNA sequence: TGTGCCAGCAGCTTCGGGGGGGAGCTGTTTTTT.

The V call is TRBV28, the J call TRBJ1-2; D not resolved. The CDR3 runs 11 residues. Germline CDR1 and CDR2: MDHEN and SYDVKM. Trimming removed 5 bases at V and 5 bases at J, with 6 bases between. The CDR3 sequence is CASSPTYGYTF. For the CDR3, the DNA is TGTGCCAGCAGTCCGACTTATGGCTACACCTTC.

The genes are TRBV2 and TRBJ2-1, with D perhaps matching TRBD2 (6 bases). V lost 6 bases, J lost 7 bases, and 16 bases lay in between. Germline CDR1 is SNHLY and CDR2 is FYNNEI. The CDR3 sequence is 14 residues long. In DNA, the CDR3 is TGTGCCAGCAGCCCCACTAGCTTCAGTAATGAGCAGTTCTTC. This encodes CASSPTSFSNEQFF.

This clone was detected a few times. The chain uses TRBV19 and TRBJ2-2; D unresolved. This CDR3 is 13 amino acids long. V lost 6 bases, J lost 2 bases, and 7 bases lay in between. Germline V gives CDR1 LNHDA, CDR2 SQIVND (reference sequence). The CDR3 is CASSPVNTGELFF. In nucleotides, the CDR3 is TGTGCCAGTAGCCCGGTAAACACCGGGGAGCTGTTTTTT.

The gene calls are TRBV5-6 and TRBJ2-3, with D unresolved. Trimming stripped 0 bases from V and 2 bases from J, with 4 bases between. This CDR3 spans 13 amino acids. The V gene's germline CDR1 is SGHDT and CDR2 YYEEEE. The chain's CDR3 is CASSLVYTDTQYF. In nucleotides, the CDR3 is TGTGCCAGCAGCTTGGTCTACACAGATACGCAGTATTTT.

The chain recombines TRBV9 with TRBJ2-2; D is ambiguous. Germline CDR1 SGDLS, CDR2 YYNGEE. Between the trimmed V and J ends, which lost 0 bases and 6 bases, there was a span of 6 bases. The CDR3 length is 13 residues. CDR3 loop: CASSVDPAGELFF. The CDR3 DNA reads as TGTGCCAGCAGCGTAGATCCAGCCGGGGAGCTGTTTTTT.

J is TRBJ2-5 and V is TRBV5-5, with D perhaps TRBD1 (5 bases). CDR1 and CDR2 (germline): SGHKS, YYEKEE (reference sequence). CDR3 length equals 14 residues. The V gene lost 3 bases and the J gene lost 2 bases, with 11 bases spanning the gap. The CDR3 sequence: CASSSTVRQETQYF. In nucleotides, the CDR3 is TGTGCCAGCAGCTCGACAGTTCGACAAGAGACCCAGTACTTC.

The chain links TRBV2 to TRBJ2-1; 12 bases agree with TRBD2. Per germline, CDR1 SNHLY and CDR2 FYNNEI. Trimming at V came to 6 bases and at J to 4 bases, leaving 4 bases not matched to a gene. The CDR3 runs to 15 residues. CDR3 sequence reads: CASSLGLAGYNEQFF. In DNA, the CDR3 is TGTGCCAGCAGCCTAGGACTAGCGGGGTACAATGAGCAGTTCTTC. Combining the CDR3 with reference TRBV2 and TRBJ2-1 gives the whole variable domain EPEVTQTPSHQVTQMGQEVILRCVPISNHLYFYWYRQILGQKVEFLVSFYNNEISEKSEIFDDQFSVERPDGSNFTLKIRSTKLEDSAMYFCASSLGLAGYNEQFFGPGTRLTVL.

This sequence joins TRBV23-1 and TRBJ1-1; D remains unclear. TRBV23-1 qualifies as an ORF whose function is uncertain. Trimming stripped 11 bases from V and 3 bases from J, with 13 bases between. The CDR3 covers 12 residues. CDR3 in amino acids: CAPSEVDTEAFF. In DNA, the CDR3 is TGCGCCCCGTCGGAGGTCGACACTGAAGCTTTCTTT.

Concerning this clone itself: Other nucleotide sequences in the sample specify the same CDR3. The chain carries TRBV5-1 and TRBJ2-2; D is perhaps TRBD1 (5 bases). CDR1 and CDR2 from the germline V gene are SGHRS and YFSETQ. V dropped 1 base and J dropped 8 bases, with 12 bases sitting between them. There are 14 residues in the CDR3. This CDR3 reads CASSLSQGTGELFF. CDR3 in DNA: TGCGCCAGCAGCTTGTCCCAGGGAACTGGGGAGCTGTTTTTT. The whole variable domain, remainder taken from reference TRBV5-1 and TRBJ2-2, is KAGVTQTPRYLIKTRGQQVTLSCSPISGHRSVSWYQQTPGQGLQFLFEYFSETQRNKGNFPGRFSGRQFSNSRSEMNVSTLELGDSALYLCASSLSQGTGELFFGEGSRLTVL.

The chain joins TRBV5-6 to TRBJ1-1, with D perhaps matching TRBD1 (5 bases). The CDR3 runs 12 residues. V gave up 2 bases and J gave up 11 bases, with 13 bases separating them. In germline, CDR1 is SGHDT, CDR2 YYEEEE. The CDR3 is CASSFRKGLAFF. CDR3 nucleotides: TGTGCCAGCAGCTTCCGAAAGGGGCTGGCTTTCTTT.

This chain joins TRBV6-1 and TRBJ1-4; 7 bases map to TRBD1. V was clipped by 3 bases and J by 0 bases; unmatched bases: 1. Germline CDR1 and CDR2: MNHNS and SASEGT. CDR3 length: 15 amino acids. The CDR3: CASSEGQPTNEKLFF. The CDR3 region has the DNA TGTGCCAGCAGTGAGGGACAGCCAACTAATGAAAAACTGTTTTTT.

The count of this clone is one. The V gene is TRBV12-3 or TRBV12-4, the J gene TRBJ2-7; 14 bases agree with TRBD2. The CDR3 consists of 13 residues. Losses at the gene ends were 3 bases for V and 11 bases for J; bases not matched to a gene: 3. This CDR3 reads CASSLGTSGRKYF. The CDR3 DNA follows: TGTGCCAGCAGTTTGGGGACTAGCGGGAGAAAGTACTTC.

The chain carries TRBV18 and TRBJ2-5; 7 positions agree with TRBD1. Trimming cost V 2 bases and J 3 bases; bases outside gene matches: 6. Germline values: CDR1 KGHSH, CDR2 LQKENI. This CDR3 spans 15 amino acids. The CDR3 here is CASSPSGTAKETQYF. The DNA of the CDR3 is TGTGCCAGCTCACCAAGTGGGACAGCGAAAGAGACCCAGTACTTC.

This chain uses TRBV4-2 with TRBJ2-7; TRBD2 aligns across 7 bases. The CDR3 totals 17 residues. Looked up from germline, CDR1 is LGHNA and CDR2 is YNFKEQ. Trimming at V came to 0 bases and at J to 3 bases, leaving 11 bases not matched to a gene. CDR3 DNA: TGTGCCAGCAGCCAAGATCCAGCGGGGAATCTCAACTACGAGCAGTACTTC. Its protein is CASSQDPAGNLNYEQYF.

The chain recombines TRBV15 with TRBJ1-3; TRBD1 is a possible D gene (6 bases). Germline V lookup: CDR1 LNHNV, CDR2 YYDKDF (reference sequence). The CDR3 consists of 16 residues. The V end lost 3 bases, the J end lost 1 base, and 13 bases lay between the germline ends. The CDR3 DNA reads TGTGCCACCAGCAGGGAAGCAGGGGTTTCTGGAAACACCATATATTTT. As protein: CATSREAGVSGNTIYF.

V is TRBV5-4 and J is TRBJ2-5; TRBD2 might be the D (6 bases). Germline CDR1 is SGHNT and CDR2 is YYREEE (reference sequence). The CDR3 consists of 15 residues. V was shortened by 0 bases and J by 1 base, with 10 bases between the two germline ends. CDR3 residues: CASSLVRGTQETQYF. The CDR3 DNA reads as TGTGCCAGCAGCTTGGTGCGGGGAACCCAAGAGACCCAGTACTTC.

Written as DNA, the CDR3 is TGTGCCAGCAGTGAGGAACTAGCGGGGCTTGTCAATGAGCAGTTCTTC. This sequence encodes CASSEELAGLVNEQFF. The gene calls are TRBV2 and TRBJ2-1; 10 bases are a match to TRBD2. With 3 bases clipped from V and 6 bases from J, the junction kept 8 bases outside the gene matches. Germline loops: CDR1 SNHLY, CDR2 FYNNEI. The CDR3 length is 16 residues.

This clone was recorded once. The chain is built from TRBV6-4 and TRBJ2-7; 10 bases map to TRBD2. Germline-derived CDR1 and CDR2 are MRHNA and SNTAGT. The V segment lost 4 bases and the J segment 2 bases; nucleotides outside the gene matches: 5. This CDR3 comprises 15 residues. The CDR3 sequence is CASSVRAGGPYEQYF. In DNA form, the CDR3 reads TGTGCCAGCAGTGTACGAGCGGGAGGGCCCTACGAGCAGTACTTC.

The chain employs TRBV7-9 and TRBJ2-5; D call uncertain. This CDR3 is 15 amino acids long. CDR1 is SEHNR, CDR2 FQNEAQ, per germline (reference sequence). Trimming stripped 5 bases from V and 4 bases from J, with 17 bases between. In DNA form, the CDR3 reads TGTGCCAGCAGCCTCGAAACTTCCGGGTTAGAGACCCAGTACTTC. Amino acids: CASSLETSGLETQYF. Supplemented by reference TRBV7-9 and TRBJ2-5, the full variable domain reads DTGVSQNPRHKITKRGQNVTFRCDPISEHNRLYWYRQTLGQGPEFLTYFQNEAQLEKSRLLSDRFSAERPKGSFSTLEIQRTEQGDSAMYLCASSLETSGLETQYFGPGTRLLVL.

The gene calls are TRBV27 and TRBJ2-3; D is perhaps TRBD1 (5 bases). Germline V CDR1 and CDR2: MNHEY, SMNVEV (reference sequence). Between the trimmed V and J ends, which lost 5 bases and 4 bases, there was a span of 19 bases. The length of the CDR3 is 16 residues. In nucleotides, the CDR3 is TGTGCCAGCAGTCCCACGGACCCAGGGCCGGCAGATACGCAGTATTTT. Protein product: CASSPTDPGPADTQYF.

V and J are TRBV2 and TRBJ1-5, with a weak D call TRBD1 (5 bases). V was trimmed by 4 bases and J by 0 bases, leaving 10 bases between them. Looked up from germline, CDR1 is SNHLY and CDR2 is FYNNEI. This CDR3 region has 15 residues. Written as DNA, the CDR3 is TGTGCCAGCAGTGCCGACAGTTATAGCAATCAGCCCCAGCATTTT. It translates to CASSADSYSNQPQHF.

For the CDR3, the DNA is TGTGCCAGCTCACAGGGGCTAAGCGAGACCCAGTACTTC. It codes for CASSQGLSETQYF. The rearrangement uses TRBV18 and TRBJ2-5; D perhaps matches TRBD1 (5 bases). CDR3 length: 13 residues. Germline-derived CDR1 and CDR2 are KGHSH and LQKENI. Deletions cut 4 bases from V and 5 bases from J, with 11 bases between.

J is TRBJ2-3 and V is TRBV7-9; 9 positions match TRBD2. The germline CDR1 and CDR2 sequences are SEHNR and FQNEAQ (reference sequence). With 5 bases clipped from V and 1 base from J, the junction kept 7 bases outside the gene matches. The CDR3 covers 16 residues. The DNA of the CDR3 is TGTGCCAGCAGCGCTATAGCGGGGGAACGCACAGATACGCAGTATTTT. This encodes CASSAIAGERTDTQYF.

This chain uses TRBV5-8 with TRBJ1-6; 7 bases are shared with TRBD1. V was clipped by 2 bases and J by 10 bases; unmatched bases: 3. The CDR3 totals 13 residues. Germline V gene sequence: CDR1 SGHTS, CDR2 YDEGEE. This CDR3 reads CASSFGQASPLHF. In DNA, the CDR3 is TGTGCCAGCAGCTTTGGACAGGCCTCACCCCTCCACTTT. The full variable domain, its missing parts supplied by reference TRBV5-8 and TRBJ1-6, is EAGVTQSPTHLIKTRGQQATLRCSPISGHTSVYWYQQALGLGLQFLLWYDEGEERNRGNFPPRFSGRQFPNYSSELNVNALELEDSALYLCASSFGQASPLHFGNGTRLTVT.

V usage is TRBV29-1 and J usage is TRBJ2-1; TRBD2 might be the D (6 bases). This CDR3 comprises 12 residues. The germline V gene encodes CDR1 SQVTM and CDR2 ANQGSEA. Trimming shortened V by 4 bases and J by 8 bases, and 12 bases separated the two germline ends. This CDR3 reads CSVVGGEDEQFF. DNA for the CDR3: TGCAGCGTTGTTGGTGGGGAGGATGAGCAGTTCTTC.

This chain's CDR3 is CASSRSGEETQYF. CDR3 sequence (DNA): TGTGCCAGCAGTCGGAGCGGGGAAGAGACCCAGTACTTC. The chain combines TRBV12-3 or TRBV12-4 with TRBJ2-5; 7 bases match TRBD2. The CDR3 loop spans 13 amino acids. The V segment lost 5 bases and the J segment 3 bases; nucleotides outside the gene matches: 3.

The chain uses TRBV9 and TRBJ1-1; D not certain. Trimming took 0 bases from V and 1 from J, leaving 10 bases between them. Per the germline V gene, CDR1 is SGDLS and CDR2 is YYNGEE. The length of the CDR3 is 15 residues. CDR3 residues: CASSVEGEGNTEAFF. The CDR3 DNA is TGTGCCAGCAGCGTAGAGGGAGAGGGGAACACTGAAGCTTTCTTT.

The V gene is TRBV12-3 or TRBV12-4, the J gene TRBJ1-2; the match to TRBD1 covers 9 bases. The CDR3 sequence is 13 residues long. The V gene end was trimmed by 5 bases and the J gene end by 11 bases; junction bases not matched to a gene: 9. The CDR3 bases are TGTGCCAGCAGTATACCGGGACAGGGTAATTACACCTTC. Its translation is CASSIPGQGNYTF.

The chain links TRBV3-1 (or the pseudogene TRBV3-2) to TRBJ2-1; no definite D call. This CDR3 region has 12 residues. Germline values: CDR1 LGHDT, CDR2 YNNKEL (reference sequence). V was clipped by 8 bases and J by 5 bases, with 10 bases between them. CDR3 DNA: TGTGCCAGCGGTCGGGTCAACAATGAGCAGTTCTTC. Translating it yields CASGRVNNEQFF.